A single sample is the source of the 25 T cell receptor beta chains below, sequenced in a study of cytomegalovirus exposure and HLA in healthy donors. Both 60 Vbeta primers and 13 Jbeta primers went into the PCR. Clones were sequenced by immunoSEQ multiplex PCR, and TCRdb holds only the in-frame ones, with some missing. This sample has 200,000 to 250,000 clones, with about three quarters found just once. Specimen: PBMCs. The source is a woman aged 55-69 years in good health and CMV-seropositive.

On this clone itself: Within the sample, other DNA sequences also encode this same CDR3. The chain carries TRBV5-4 and TRBJ1-6; TRBD1 agrees at 8 bases. The CDR3 consists of 15 residues. Per germline, CDR1 SGHNT and CDR2 YYREEE (reference sequence). After removal of 3 bases from V and 6 bases from J, the junction contained 5 bases not matched to a gene. CDR3 DNA: TGTGCCAGCAGCTGGGGGACAGGAGCTAATTCACCCCTCCACTTT. This translates into CASSWGTGANSPLHF. Combining the CDR3 with reference TRBV5-4 and TRBJ1-6 gives the whole variable domain ETGVTQSPTHLIKTRGQQVTLRCSSQSGHNTVSWYQQALGQGPQFIFQYYREEENGRGNFPPRFSGLQFPNYSSELNVNALELDDSALYLCASSWGTGANSPLHFGNGTRLTVT.

This chain uses TRBV7-9 with TRBJ1-2; D perhaps matches TRBD1 (6 bases). CDR1 and CDR2 from the germline V gene are SEHNR and FQNEAQ (reference sequence). The CDR3 length is 12 residues. V lost 5 bases and J 8 bases, leaving 12 bases between the germline ends. CDR3 in amino acids: CASSNREGGYTF. As DNA, the CDR3 is TGTGCCAGCAGCAACAGGGAGGGCGGCTACACCTTC.

This clone was seen more than once but under ten times. This chain connects TRBV25-1 to TRBJ2-1, with 10 positions matching TRBD1. The germline CDR1 and CDR2 sequences are MGHDK and SYGVNS. The CDR3 loop spans 15 amino acids. V shed 6 bases and J 5 bases; nucleotides not matched to a gene: 7. The CDR3 spells CASRNPGTGDNEQFF. The CDR3, as DNA: TGTGCCAGCAGGAACCCCGGGACAGGGGACAATGAGCAGTTCTTC.

The chain links TRBV5-5 to TRBJ1-2, with D possibly matching TRBD1 (6 bases). Germline V gene lookup returns CDR1 SGHKS and CDR2 YYEKEE (reference sequence). V lost 0 bases to trimming and J lost 4 bases, with 10 bases between them. The length of the CDR3 is 14 residues. The DNA for the CDR3 is TGTGCCAGCAGCTTGGCCTTACAGGGCTATGGCTACACCTTC. The encoded protein is CASSLALQGYGYTF.

The CDR3 here is CASSLGLAGINEQFF. The DNA of the CDR3 is TGTGCCAGCAGCTTAGGACTAGCGGGAATAAATGAGCAGTTCTTC. The gene calls are TRBV7-6 and TRBJ2-1; 11 nucleotides line up with TRBD2. This CDR3 is built from 15 residues. V gave up 1 base and J gave up 7 bases; unmatched junction bases: 3. Germline-derived CDR1 and CDR2 are SGHVS and FNYEAQ.

This chain's CDR3 is CASTPVGGARSGELFF. As DNA, the CDR3 is TGTGCCAGCACCCCTGTAGGGGGGGCGCGGAGCGGGGAGCTGTTTTTT. The chain links TRBV7-9 to TRBJ2-2; D is possibly TRBD2 (7 bases). CDR1 and CDR2 from the germline V gene are SEHNR and FQNEAQ (reference sequence). The CDR3 length is 16 residues. The germline V and J ends were trimmed by 7 bases and 7 bases, with 22 bases remaining between them.

The chain has TRBV6-6 and TRBJ2-7, with 8 positions matching TRBD2. The CDR3 covers 15 residues. Germline V gene sequence: CDR1 MNHNY, CDR2 SVGAGI (reference sequence). Losses at the gene ends were 5 bases for V and 0 bases for J; bases not matched to a gene: 6. The CDR3 DNA sequence: TGTGCCAGCAGTCCTCGGGGGGGACGCTCCTACGAGCAGTACTTC. Translated: CASSPRGGRSYEQYF.

In this sample, this clone turned up a few times. This sequence joins TRBV30 and TRBJ1-5; D gene ambiguous. The CDR3 covers 12 residues. V shed 1 base and J shed 9 bases, with 10 bases lying between them. From germline, CDR1 is GTSNPN and CDR2 SVGIG (reference sequence). The CDR3 sequence is CAWSEGEPPQHF. The CDR3 bases are TGTGCCTGGAGTGAGGGAGAACCGCCCCAGCATTTT.

The chain joins TRBV2 to TRBJ1-2; D remains unclear. CDR1 is SNHLY and CDR2 is FYNNEI in the germline V gene. V dropped 1 base and J dropped 5 bases, with 8 bases sitting between them. The CDR3 is made up of 13 amino acids. For the CDR3, the DNA is TGTGCCAGCAGTGAAGGGACTGTTTATGGCTACACCTTC. Protein sequence: CASSEGTVYGYTF.

V is TRBV30 and J is TRBJ2-5; the match to TRBD1 covers 8 bases. Germline values: CDR1 GTSNPN, CDR2 SVGIG (reference sequence). The ends lost 2 bases at V and 6 bases at J; junction bases unmatched: 5. CDR3 size: 13 residues. CDR3 protein: CAWSRTGLKTQYF. CDR3 coding DNA: TGTGCCTGGAGTCGGACAGGGCTAAAGACCCAGTACTTC.

The rearrangement links TRBV7-9 to TRBJ1-6; D is perhaps TRBD1 (5 bases). CDR1 is SEHNR, CDR2 FQNEAQ, per germline (reference sequence). The CDR3 contains 16 residues. Trimming shortened V by 0 bases and J by 7 bases, and 13 bases separated the two germline ends. The CDR3 coding sequence is TGTGCCAGCAGCTTAGCCGCGGGGCAGCCCAATTCACCCCTCCACTTT. Translation: CASSLAAGQPNSPLHF.

V usage is TRBV13 and J usage is TRBJ2-5; 8 bases fit TRBD1. The ends lost 2 bases at V and 4 bases at J; junction bases unmatched: 3. This CDR3 contains 14 residues. The germline V gene encodes CDR1 PRHDT and CDR2 FYEKMQ (reference sequence). The CDR3 DNA reads TGTGCCAGCAGCTTATTACAGGGGGGAGAGACCCAGTACTTC. This gives the protein CASSLLQGGETQYF.

CDR3 DNA sequence: TGTGCCAGCAGCTTAGGGGACAGCGAGCAGTACTTC. Residues: CASSLGDSEQYF. The chain combines TRBV7-6 with TRBJ2-7, with 7 bases matching TRBD1. V lost 1 base and J lost 6; bases outside the gene matches: 0. The length of the CDR3 is 12 residues. Per the germline V gene, CDR1 is SGHVS and CDR2 is FNYEAQ.

CDR3 region: CASSLGWDRVRETQYF. The DNA of the CDR3 is TGCGCCAGCAGCTTGGGTTGGGACAGGGTAAGAGAGACCCAGTACTTC. V is TRBV5-1 and J is TRBJ2-5; 9 positions agree with TRBD1. CDR3 length: 16 amino acids. Germline V lookup: CDR1 SGHRS, CDR2 YFSETQ. The J segment lost 4 bases and the V segment lost 0 bases, leaving 7 bases of the junction unmatched.

This chain connects TRBV19 to TRBJ1-1; TRBD1 agrees at 7 bases. V lost 5 bases and J lost 6; bases outside the gene matches: 6. CDR3 length: 13 amino acids. Per germline, CDR1 LNHDA and CDR2 SQIVND (reference sequence). The DNA of the CDR3 is TGTGCCAGTAGTGCGGGCACAGGGGCTGAAGCTTTCTTT. This translates into CASSAGTGAEAFF.

This chain uses TRBV30 with TRBJ2-7, with TRBD1 matching over 9 bases. Germline CDR1 and CDR2: GTSNPN and SVGIG (reference sequence). The length of the CDR3 is 13 residues. Germline trimming cut 4 bases from V and 7 bases from J; bases unmatched to any gene: 8. The CDR3 loop reads CAWKQGAWKEQYF. The CDR3 DNA is TGTGCCTGGAAACAGGGGGCCTGGAAGGAGCAGTACTTC.

This sequence joins TRBV18 and TRBJ1-4; 7 bases are a match to TRBD1. CDR3 length: 15 residues. CDR1 is KGHSH, CDR2 LQKENI, per germline. The V and J ends lost 3 bases and 2 bases, in that order; junction bases with no gene match: 3. CDR3 DNA: TGTGCCAGCTCACCCCAGACAGGGACTAATGAAAAACTGTTTTTT. This gives the protein CASSPQTGTNEKLFF.

V and J are TRBV5-6 and TRBJ2-5, with TRBD1 as a possible D gene (5 bases). The CDR3 runs 15 residues. Germline-derived CDR1 and CDR2 are SGHDT and YYEEEE. The V gene lost 2 bases and the J gene lost 2 bases, with 13 bases spanning the gap. CDR3 sequence reads: CASSFAFGAQETQYF. The DNA of the CDR3 is TGTGCCAGCAGCTTTGCCTTTGGGGCACAAGAGACCCAGTACTTC.

V and J are TRBV18 and TRBJ2-7; D perhaps matches TRBD2 (6 bases). Trimming removed 3 bases at V and 2 bases at J, with 14 bases between. This CDR3 is built from 15 residues. From germline, CDR1 is KGHSH and CDR2 LQKENI. The CDR3 coding sequence is TGTGCCAGCTCACCGCCCGGACTACCGGCCTACGAGCAGTACTTC. This gives the protein CASSPPGLPAYEQYF.

The CDR3 sequence is CASSKGLVYNEQFF. The CDR3, as DNA: TGTGCCAGCAGCAAGGGACTCGTCTACAATGAGCAGTTCTTC. This chain connects TRBV11-2 to TRBJ2-1; D is perhaps TRBD2 (6 bases). The ends were cut back, 5 bases at V and 3 bases at J, with 11 bases in the middle. The CDR3 consists of 14 residues. CDR1 is SGHAT, CDR2 FQNNGV, per germline.

This chain connects TRBV19 to TRBJ2-3, with TRBD1 matching 8 bases. Germline-derived CDR1 and CDR2 are LNHDA and SQIVND (reference sequence). The J segment lost 4 bases and the V segment lost 4 bases, leaving 7 bases of the junction unmatched. The CDR3 has 15 amino acids. The CDR3 DNA reads as TGTGCCAGTAGTAGGGGCAGGGGGCGTTCAGATACGCAGTATTTT. It specifies CASSRGRGRSDTQYF.

The chain combines TRBV19 with TRBJ1-2; 9 positions agree with TRBD1. J gave up 8 bases and V 4 bases, and 8 bases lay outside the gene matches. The CDR3 totals 14 residues. Germline-derived CDR1 and CDR2 are LNHDA and SQIVND (reference sequence). This chain's CDR3 is CASSTYGQGRGYTF. The CDR3 DNA follows: TGTGCCAGTAGTACCTACGGACAGGGGAGAGGCTACACCTTC.

This clone was detected only once. V is TRBV28 and J is TRBJ1-1; D possibly corresponds to TRBD1 (6 bases). Germline-derived CDR1 and CDR2 are MDHEN and SYDVKM. Trimming removed 8 bases from V and 1 base from J, with 14 bases in between. The CDR3 consists of 14 residues. DNA for the CDR3: TGTGCCAGCGCCCTAGGGACACCGAACACTGAAGCTTTCTTT. This encodes CASALGTPNTEAFF.

The rearrangement uses TRBV2 and TRBJ2-1; a weak D match, TRBD2 (5 bases). With 6 bases removed from V and 8 bases from J, the gap between germline ends came to 5 bases. Germline V gives CDR1 SNHLY, CDR2 FYNNEI. CDR3 length: 10 amino acids. The DNA of the CDR3 is TGTGCCAGCAGCGGGGATGAGCAGTTCTTC. This encodes CASSGDEQFF.

J is TRBJ2-1 and V is TRBV7-9, with TRBD2 identical over 9 bases. J lost 8 bases, V lost 6 bases, and 11 bases had no gene match. There are 15 residues in the CDR3. Germline values: CDR1 SEHNR, CDR2 FQNEAQ (reference sequence). CDR3 bases: TGTGCCAGCAGTTTCGGGACTAGCTTTACGGATGAGCAGTTCTTC. It codes for CASSFGTSFTDEQFF.